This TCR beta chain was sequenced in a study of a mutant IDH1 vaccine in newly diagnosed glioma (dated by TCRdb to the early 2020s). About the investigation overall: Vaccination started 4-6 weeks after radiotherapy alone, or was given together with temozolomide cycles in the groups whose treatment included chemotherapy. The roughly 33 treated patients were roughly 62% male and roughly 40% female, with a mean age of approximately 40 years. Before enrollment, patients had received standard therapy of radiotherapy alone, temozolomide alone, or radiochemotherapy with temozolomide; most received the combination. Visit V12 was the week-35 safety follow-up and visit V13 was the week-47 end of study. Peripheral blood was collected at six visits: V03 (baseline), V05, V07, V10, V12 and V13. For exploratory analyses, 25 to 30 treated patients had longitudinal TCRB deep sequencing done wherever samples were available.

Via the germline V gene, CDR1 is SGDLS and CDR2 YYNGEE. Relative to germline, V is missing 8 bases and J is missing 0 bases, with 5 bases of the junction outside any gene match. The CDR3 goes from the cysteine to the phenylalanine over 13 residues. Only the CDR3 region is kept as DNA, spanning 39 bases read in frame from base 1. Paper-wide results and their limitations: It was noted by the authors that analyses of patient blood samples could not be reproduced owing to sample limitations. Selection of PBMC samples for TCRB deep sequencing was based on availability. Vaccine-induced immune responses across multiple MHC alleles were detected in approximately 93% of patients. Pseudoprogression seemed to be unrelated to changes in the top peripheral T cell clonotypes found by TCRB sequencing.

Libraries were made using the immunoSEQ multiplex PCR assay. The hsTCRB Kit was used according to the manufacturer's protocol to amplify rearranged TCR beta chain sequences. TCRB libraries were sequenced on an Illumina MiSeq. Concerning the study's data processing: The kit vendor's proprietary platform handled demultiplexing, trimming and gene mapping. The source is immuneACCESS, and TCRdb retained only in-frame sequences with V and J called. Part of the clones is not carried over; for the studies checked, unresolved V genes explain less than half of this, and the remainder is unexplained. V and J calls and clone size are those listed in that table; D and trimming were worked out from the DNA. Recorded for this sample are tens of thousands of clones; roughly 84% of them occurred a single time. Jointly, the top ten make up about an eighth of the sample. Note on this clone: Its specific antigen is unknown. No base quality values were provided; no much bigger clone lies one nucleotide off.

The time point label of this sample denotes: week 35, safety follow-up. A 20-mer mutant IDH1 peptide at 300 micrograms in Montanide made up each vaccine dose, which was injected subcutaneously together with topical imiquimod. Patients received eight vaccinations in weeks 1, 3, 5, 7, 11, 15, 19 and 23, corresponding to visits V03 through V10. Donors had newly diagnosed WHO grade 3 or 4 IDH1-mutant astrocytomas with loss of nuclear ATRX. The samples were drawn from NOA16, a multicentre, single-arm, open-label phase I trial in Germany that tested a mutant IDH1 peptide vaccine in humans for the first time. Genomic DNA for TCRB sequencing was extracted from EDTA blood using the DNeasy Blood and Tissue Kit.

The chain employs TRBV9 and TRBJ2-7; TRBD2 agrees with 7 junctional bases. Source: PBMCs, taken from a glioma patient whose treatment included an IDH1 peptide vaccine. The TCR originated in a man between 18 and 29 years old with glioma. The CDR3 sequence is CASGAGSSYEQYF. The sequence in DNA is TGTGCCAGTGGAGCGGGATCCTCCTACGAGCAGTACTTC.